The present T cell receptor beta chain was sequenced within a study of blood T cells in healthy people across ages. PCR was performed a second time for about 7 to 11 cycles using a sample-barcoded 5' primer and a J-beta primer mix. Per-sample output comprised a minimum of 2.5 million paired-end reads containing CDR3. TCRdb fed the 5' RACE reads into MiXCR, producing one record per CDR3 protein. The repertoire holds about 620,000 distinct CDR3 sequences, with over 20% as singletons. This clonotype has more than one count but fewer than ten. What it recognizes is unknown. Study-wide results and caveats: Observed TCR beta diversity per million T cells went down as age went up. This fall followed a roughly linear course with age.

This CDR3 spans 13 amino acids. Germline CDR1 is LGHDT and CDR2 is YNNKEL (reference sequence). The sequencing input was blood. This rearrangement joins TRBV3-1 to TRBJ2-5; D possibly corresponds to TRBD1 (5 bases). The J call may be wrong; the DNA end is better matched by TRBJ2-1. The sequence was obtained from a man between 65 and 85 years old in good health. The CDR3 reads CASSQGQYTEQFF. The CDR3 DNA reads TGTGCCAGCAGCCAGGGGCAATATACTGAGCAGTTCTTC.